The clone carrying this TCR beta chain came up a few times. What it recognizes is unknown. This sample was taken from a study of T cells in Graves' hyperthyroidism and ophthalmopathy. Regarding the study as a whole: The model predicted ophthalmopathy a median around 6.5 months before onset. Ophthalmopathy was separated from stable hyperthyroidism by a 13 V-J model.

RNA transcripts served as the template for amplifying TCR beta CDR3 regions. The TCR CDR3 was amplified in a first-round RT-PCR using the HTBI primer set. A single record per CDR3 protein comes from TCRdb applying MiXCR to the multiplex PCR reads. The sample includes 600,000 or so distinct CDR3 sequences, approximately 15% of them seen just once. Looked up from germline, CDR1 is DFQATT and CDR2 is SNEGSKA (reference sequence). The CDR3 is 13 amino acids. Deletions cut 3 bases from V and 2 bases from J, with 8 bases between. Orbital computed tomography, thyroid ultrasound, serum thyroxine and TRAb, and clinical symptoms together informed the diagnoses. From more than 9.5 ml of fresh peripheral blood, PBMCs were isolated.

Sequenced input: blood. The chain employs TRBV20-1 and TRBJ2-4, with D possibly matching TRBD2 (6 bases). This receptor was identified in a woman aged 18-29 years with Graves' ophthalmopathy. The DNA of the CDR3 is TGCAGTGCTAGCGGGAGCCCCAAAAACATTCAGTACTTC. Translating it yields CSASGSPKNIQYF.